This TCR beta chain was retrieved from a study of CD8+ T cells in alopecia areata. Study at large: Roughly 7-11-week-old female C3H/HeJ mice were grafted with skin from spontaneously alopecic approximately 6-13-month-old C3H/HeJ graft donors. General observations from the study: Scalp lesions, especially in alopecia totalis/universalis, had higher clonality than normal scalp. Among the cells sequenced in scalp samples are also the resident alphabeta T cells of normal skin.

This clone was seen a few times. What it binds is not known. Gene names are the mouse ones. The read ends 4 residues shy of where the CDR3 ends; the end is completed using the germline J gene. Distinct nucleotide sequences in the sample also encode this CDR3. Isolated RNA was reverse transcribed into cDNA used as the sequencing template. TCRdb keeps only in-frame clones here, not all; method: immunoSEQ multiplex PCR. The data show more than 250,000 clones, with none appearing a single time. The CDR3 covers 13 residues. Between the trimmed V and J ends, which lost 4 bases and 2 bases, there was a span of 7 bases. Germline V gene lookup returns CDR1 NSQYPW and CDR2 LRSPGD (reference sequence). A sort of pooled cutaneous lymph node cells used CD4, CD8alpha, NKG2D, NKG2ACE and other stains.

J is TRBJ2-5 and V is TRBV1; a possible D gene is TRBD2 (7 bases). The source is a C3H/HeJ mouse with alopecia areata. Strain haplotype (MHC): H2-k. Material for sequencing was CD4+ T cells sorted from a lymph node. CDR3 DNA, as far as it was read: TGCACCTGCAGTGGGGGGGCCCAAGAC. Its translation: CTCSGGAQD. The complete CDR3 sequence is CTCSGGAQDTQYF.